Listed here are 9 T cell receptor beta chains from one sample, sequenced in a study of shared clonotypes between healthy human individuals. The protocol was immunoSEQ multiplex PCR, while the TCRdb copy is restricted to in-frame clones and leaves out a portion. The sample records 600,000 to 800,000 clones, approximately 72% being singletons. Sequencing was performed on memory CD4+ T cells sorted from blood. The subset here: CD45RA-negative fraction. The receptors originated from a woman in her 30s in good health.

This clone was detected once. The CDR3 coding sequence is TGTGCCAGTAATCAAGGGATACAAGAGACCCAGTACTTC. As protein: CASNQGIQETQYF. The J gene is TRBJ2-5, the V gene TRBV19; D is ambiguous. This CDR3 contains 13 residues. Looked up from germline, CDR1 is LNHDA and CDR2 is SQIVND (reference sequence). With 7 bases removed from V and 2 bases from J, the gap between germline ends came to 11 bases.

This clone was counted at least ten times. The V and J genes are TRBV5-1 and TRBJ2-7; 7 nucleotides match TRBD2. The germline V gene encodes CDR1 SGHRS and CDR2 YFSETQ. Unmatched junction bases numbered 13, after V lost 4 bases and J lost 6 bases. The CDR3 is 15 residues long. The CDR3 loop reads CASSPNGGIGGEQYF. The DNA for the CDR3 is TGCGCCAGCAGCCCCAACGGGGGGATTGGCGGCGAGCAGTACTTC.

The V gene is TRBV2, the J gene TRBJ2-7; 7 bases fit TRBD1. Looked up from germline, CDR1 is SNHLY and CDR2 is FYNNEI. CDR3 length equals 13 residues. V dropped 6 bases and J dropped 2; count of bases not matched to a gene: 4. The CDR3 DNA reads TGTGCCAGCAGAGAGGGGGCGACCTACGAGCAGTACTTC. It translates to CASREGATYEQYF.

This clone occurred a few times. The chain couples TRBV5-6 to TRBJ1-2; D unresolved. Between the trimmed V and J ends, which lost 0 bases and 2 bases, there was a span of 11 bases. Looked up from germline, CDR1 is SGHDT and CDR2 is YYEEEE. This CDR3 contains 15 residues. CDR3 bases: TGTGCCAGCAGCTTGGTGGCAGGTACCAACTATGGCTACACCTTC. Amino acids: CASSLVAGTNYGYTF. Full variable domain (remainder filled in from reference TRBV5-6 and TRBJ1-2): DAGVTQSPTHLIKTRGQQVTLRCSPKSGHDTVSWYQQALGQGPQFIFQYYEEEERQRGNFPDRFSGHQFPNYSSELNVNALLLGDSALYLCASSLVAGTNYGYTFGSGTRLTVV.

For the CDR3, the DNA is TGTGCCAGTGGGGAGGGGCTTGACACAGATACGCAGTATTTT. Translation: CASGEGLDTDTQYF. The chain recombines TRBV19 with TRBJ2-3; TRBD2 aligns across 7 bases. This CDR3 has 14 residues. The V gene's germline CDR1 is LNHDA and CDR2 SQIVND (reference sequence). Trimming cost V 8 bases and J 2 bases; bases outside gene matches: 7. Based on the CDR3 plus reference TRBV19 and TRBJ2-3, the full variable domain is DGGITQSPKYLFRKEGQNVTLSCEQNLNHDAMYWYRQDPGQGLRLIYYSQIVNDFQKGDIAEGYSVSREKKESFPLTVTSAQKNPTAFYLCASGEGLDTDTQYFGPGTRLTVL.

Written as DNA, the CDR3 is TGTGCCAGCAGCCGAAGTAGCGGGCCGACCTACGAGCAGTACTTC. It encodes CASSRSSGPTYEQYF. The rearrangement links TRBV6-5 to TRBJ2-7; 7 positions match TRBD2. The CDR3 has 15 amino acids. V was pared by 6 bases and J by 2 bases, with 10 bases of the junction left unmatched. Germline V gives CDR1 MNHEY, CDR2 SVGAGI.

Only a few counts were recorded for this clone. V is TRBV28 and J is TRBJ2-7, with D possibly called TRBD1 or TRBD2 (6 bases each). CDR3 length equals 14 residues. Germline CDR1 reads MDHEN; CDR2 reads SYDVKM. V lost 2 bases to trimming and J lost 3 bases, with 11 bases between them. CDR3 residues: CASSLGGLNYEQYF. As DNA, the CDR3 is TGTGCCAGCAGTTTAGGGGGGCTGAACTACGAGCAGTACTTC. Using reference TRBV28 and TRBJ2-7 for the parts outside the CDR3, the full variable domain is DVKVTQSSRYLVKRTGEKVFLECVQDMDHENMFWYRQDPGLGLRLIYFSYDVKMKEKGDIPEGYSVSREKKERFSLILESASTNQTSMYLCASSLGGLNYEQYFGPGTRLTVT.

This sequence joins TRBV28 and TRBJ1-6; 7 bases line up with TRBD1. CDR3 size: 14 residues. The J segment lost 8 bases and the V segment lost 5 bases, leaving 6 bases of the junction unmatched. Germline assignment: CDR1 MDHEN and CDR2 SYDVKM. CDR3 loop: CASSHGTDHSPLHF. For the CDR3, the DNA is TGTGCCAGCAGTCATGGGACAGATCATTCACCCCTCCACTTT.

The V and J genes are TRBV13 and TRBJ2-1; 13 bases are shared with TRBD2. V lost 5 bases, J lost 8 bases, and 12 bases stayed unmatched. Germline V CDR1 and CDR2: PRHDT, FYEKMQ (reference sequence). The CDR3 length is 17 residues. Here the CDR3 reads CASSPREGLAGYYEQFF. The CDR3 region has the DNA TGTGCCAGCAGCCCCAGGGAGGGACTAGCGGGATACTATGAGCAGTTCTTC.